This is a list of T cell receptor beta chains from one sample in a study of T cell responses to AZD1222 COVID-19 vaccine. The method was immunoSEQ multiplex PCR; TCRdb's version includes in-frame clones alone and lacks a portion of them. The sample lists 150,000 to 200,000 clones, around 94% occurring once. The specimen was peripheral blood, collected on day 0 of AZD1222 vaccination. The receptors derive from an adult in good health. Each CDR3 is given with its conserved first and last residue.

J	V	CDR3
TRBJ1-1	TRBV5-5	CASSLALNTEAFF
TRBJ2-1	TRBV19	CASSVTSGGGEQFF
TRBJ1-2	TRBV7-9	CASSRRAPAGYGYTF
TRBJ2-1	TRBV6-5	CASSYTNPKNEQFF
TRBJ1-2	TRBV3-1/TRBV3-2	CASSQDLGRAAIDGYTF
TRBJ2-1	TRBV3-1/TRBV3-2	CASSQGGTPLIYNEQFF
TRBJ1-5	TRBV27	CASSKGEVGQPQHF
TRBJ1-4	TRBV7-8	CASSLYATNEKLFF
TRBJ1-1	TRBV19	CASSIRENTEAFF
TRBJ1-1	TRBV7-9	CASSLPLPRQGMHTEAFF
TRBJ1-2	TRBV30	CASWEPGDGYTF
TRBJ1-5	TRBV18	CASSLNSGTDNQPQHF
TRBJ2-1	TRBV5-1	CASSLAGDSYNEQFF
TRBJ2-2	TRBV28	CASGTSGAPGAGELFF